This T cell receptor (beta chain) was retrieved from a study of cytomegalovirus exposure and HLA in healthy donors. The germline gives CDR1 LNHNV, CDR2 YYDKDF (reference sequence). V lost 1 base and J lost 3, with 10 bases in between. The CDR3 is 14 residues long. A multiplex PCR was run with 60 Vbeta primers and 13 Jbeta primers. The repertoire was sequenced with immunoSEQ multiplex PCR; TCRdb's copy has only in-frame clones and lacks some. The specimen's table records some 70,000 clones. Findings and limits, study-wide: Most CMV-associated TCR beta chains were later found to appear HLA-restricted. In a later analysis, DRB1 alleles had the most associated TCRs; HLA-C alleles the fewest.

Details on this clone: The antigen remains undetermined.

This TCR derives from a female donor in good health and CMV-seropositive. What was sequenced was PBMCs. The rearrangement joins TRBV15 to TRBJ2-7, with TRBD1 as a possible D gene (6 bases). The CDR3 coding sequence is TGTGCCACCAGCAGAGCCAACAGGGACTACGAGCAGTACTTC. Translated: CATSRANRDYEQYF.